These 10 T cell receptor beta chains were all obtained from the same sample, sequenced in a study of glioma-infiltrating T cells. The iRepertoire nested amplicon-rescue multiplex PCR amplified TCR alpha and beta CDR3s from RNA. TCRdb reanalysed the multiplex PCR reads using MiXCR and keeps one entry per CDR3 protein. Of about 190,000 distinct CDR3 sequences in the sample, roughly 32% were seen once. The sequenced sample was glioma tissue, nonneoplastic brain tissue, or PBMCs (not recorded which). These receptors were taken from a human donor with low-grade glioma or glioblastoma, undergoing nonglioma brain surgery, or in good health (not recorded which).

To note about this clonotype: A much larger clone lies a single base off, so this may be a read error. The rearrangement links TRBV7-2 to TRBJ2-5, with 8 nucleotides matching TRBD2. J lost 5 bases, V lost 7 bases, and 9 bases had no gene match. Germline V CDR1 and CDR2: SGHTA, FQGNSA. The CDR3 runs 14 residues. Written as DNA, the CDR3 is TGTGCCAGCACCTCGGGAGGGGTTTTGGAGACCCAGTACTTC. As protein: CASTSGGVLETQYF.

Note on this clonotype: The CDR3 ends on some other residue instead of the conserved phenylalanine or tryptophan, so this is likely a read error. The DNA is left out, because the CDR3 cannot be placed on it with certainty; the CDR3 is given as TCRdb lists it. The genes are TRBV28 and TRBJ2-1; TRBD1 is the table's D call, not checked against the DNA. From its first to its last residue, the CDR3 has 17 amino acids. Germline-derived CDR1 and CDR2 are MDHEN and SYDVKM. CDR3 amino acids: CASRGMTGISSYNEKFL.

This clonotype was counted ten times or more. Written as DNA, the CDR3 is TGTGCCAGCAGCTCCGAGGGGCGGCAGGTCTACGAGCAGTACTTC. Translating gives CASSSEGRQVYEQYF. The chain links TRBV2 to TRBJ2-7; D possibly uses TRBD1 or TRBD2 (5 bases each). CDR3 size: 15 residues. Trimming took 6 bases from V and 3 from J, leaving 18 bases between them. The germline V gene has CDR1 SNHLY and CDR2 FYNNEI.

The chain employs TRBV6-2 or TRBV6-3 and TRBJ2-5; 13 nucleotides line up with TRBD2. Germline V gene sequence: CDR1 MNHEY, CDR2 SVGEGT. With V trimmed by 8 bases and J by 5 bases, 8 bases remained unmatched. The CDR3 has 15 residues. The CDR3 region has the DNA TGTGCCAGCGGGACCGGGACTAGCGGGGCCGAGACCCAGTACTTC. Residues: CASGTGTSGAETQYF.

This chain connects TRBV30 to TRBJ1-4; weak D call: TRBD1 (5 bases). The germline V gene encodes CDR1 GTSNPN and CDR2 SVGIG (reference sequence). Between the trimmed V and J ends, which lost 2 bases and 1 base, there was a span of 11 bases. CDR3 length equals 15 residues. CDR3 sequence reads: CAWSIRTRTNEKLFF. The CDR3 DNA sequence: TGTGCCTGGAGTATTAGGACAAGAACTAATGAAAAACTGTTTTTT.

In its sample, this clonotype was seen many times. V usage is TRBV7-2 and J usage is TRBJ1-2; unclear D gene. V lost 5 bases and J 4 bases, leaving 11 bases between the germline ends. CDR3 length equals 13 residues. The V gene's germline CDR1 is SGHTA and CDR2 FQGNSA. CDR3 protein: CASSPPGGYGYTF. The CDR3, as DNA: TGTGCCAGCAGCCCCCCGGGCGGCTATGGCTACACCTTC.

In the case of this clonotype: A much larger clone sits a single nucleotide away, making a read error possible. The chain uses TRBV6-1 and TRBJ1-5; the D is unclear. CDR1 and CDR2 (germline): MNHNS, SASEGT. The CDR3 has 10 residues. V was trimmed by 9 bases and J by 9 bases, leaving 9 bases between them. In DNA, the CDR3 is TGTGCCAGAATACATCTGCCCCAGCATTTT. It encodes CARIHLPQHF.

There are many counts of this clonotype. The chain employs TRBV7-2 and TRBJ2-5; D gene uncertain. Trimming removed 4 bases from V and 4 bases from J, with 13 bases in between. The CDR3 has 14 amino acids. Germline CDR1 SGHTA, CDR2 FQGNSA. The CDR3 spells CASSSRVKLETQYF. The CDR3 DNA is TGTGCCAGCAGCTCCCGAGTGAAACTAGAGACCCAGTACTTC.

Note on this clonotype: Possible read error: a much larger clone is one base away. Given the absence of the conserved phenylalanine or tryptophan at the CDR3 end, a read error is likely. The V and J genes are TRBV10-3 and TRBJ2-1; 9 bases line up with TRBD2. This CDR3 spans 16 amino acids. Germline loops: CDR1 ENHRY, CDR2 SYGVKD. The trim removed 0 bases at V and 8 bases at J, leaving 8 bases unmatched. The CDR3 sequence is CAISESRAGGRDEQFL. The DNA for the CDR3 is TGTGCCATCAGTGAGTCGAGAGCGGGAGGTCGGGATGAGCAGTTCCTC.

This clonotype was seen many times. An end of the junction differs from the germline gene, which may be a read error. V and J are TRBV2 and TRBJ2-1; 9 nucleotides match TRBD2. The CDR3 consists of 11 residues. The germline gives CDR1 SNHLY, CDR2 FYNNEI. CDR3 coding DNA: TGTGCCAGCAGTGAAGATCTGCGGGAGGGCTTC. Translation gives CASSEDLREGF.